This TCR beta chain stems from a study of shared clonotypes between healthy human individuals. Points from the study as a whole: Memory subsets generally showed smaller estimated richness than naive subsets did.

This CDR3 spans 9 amino acids. CDR1 and CDR2 (germline): ENHRY, SYGVKD. V gave up 8 bases and J gave up 3 bases, with 1 base separating them. As regards this clone: What it recognizes is unknown.

Method: immunoSEQ multiplex PCR; TCRdb's copy keeps in-frame clones and lacks some. Of about 2,500,000 clones listed, around 94% are singletons. The chain links TRBV10-3 to TRBJ1-2; the D is unclear. The TCR comes from a man between 18 and 29 years old in good health. Material for sequencing was naive CD4+ T cells sorted from blood. The subset here: CD45RA+ positively selected. The CDR3 spells CAIHYGYTF. CDR3 DNA sequence: TGTGCCATCCACTATGGCTACACCTTC.